The 14 T cell receptor beta chains listed next were all sequenced from one sample in a study of T-cell memory formation after mild COVID-19. From the 5' RACE reads, TCRdb called clonotypes with MiXCR, one entry per CDR3 protein. The profile shows about 470,000 distinct CDR3 sequences, around a sixth of them singletons. Sequenced input: PBMCs or a T cell subset sorted from them (not recorded which). These receptors all come from an adult woman who had mild COVID-19 (a few samples of this study predate the infection). Cell type and time point are not known.

This clonotype was recorded at least ten times. The chain has TRBV6-5 and TRBJ2-1; 8 bases are a match to TRBD1. The CDR3 length is 16 residues. V was clipped by 6 bases and J by 0 bases; unmatched bases: 7. CDR1 and CDR2 from the germline V gene are MNHEY and SVGAGI. The CDR3 DNA sequence: TGTGCCAGCAGGGGACAGGCAAGATTCTCCTACAATGAGCAGTTCTTC. Its protein is CASRGQARFSYNEQFF.

This clonotype was seen a few times. This sequence joins TRBV12-3 or TRBV12-4 and TRBJ2-2; TRBD1 is a possible D gene (7 bases). The CDR3 sequence is 16 residues long. V lost 4 bases, J lost 4 bases, and 16 bases lay in between. CDR3 in amino acids: CASSSLSGGITGELFF. In DNA form, the CDR3 reads TGTGCCAGCAGTTCATTATCAGGGGGGATCACCGGGGAGCTGTTTTTT.

The chain carries TRBV9 and TRBJ2-1; D is possibly TRBD1 or TRBD2 (6 bases each). Trimming left V 6 bases short and J 7 bases short, with 14 bases between. Germline V gene lookup returns CDR1 SGDLS and CDR2 YYNGEE. The CDR3 extends over 13 amino acids. In DNA, the CDR3 is TGTGCCAGCAAGGGGGGCGCGGGAAATGAGCAGTTCTTC. This translates into CASKGGAGNEQFF.

This clonotype was counted a single time. The chain joins TRBV4-3 to TRBJ1-4; a weak D match, TRBD1 (5 bases). The CDR3 has 13 amino acids. Trimming cost V 1 base and J 10 bases, with 10 bases left between them. Germline CDR1 and CDR2: LGHNA and YSLEER. The CDR3 spells CASSQAREGKLFF. DNA of the CDR3: TGCGCCAGCAGCCAAGCCAGGGAGGGAAAACTGTTTTTT.

The chain has TRBV7-6 and TRBJ1-1; D uncertain. Germline CDR1 and CDR2: SGHVS and FNYEAQ. The CDR3 spans 15 residues. Trimming removed 2 bases from V and 0 bases from J, with 10 bases in between. The CDR3 DNA is TGTGCCAGCAGCTTACGCGGGTCCTTGAACACTGAAGCTTTCTTT. Protein product: CASSLRGSLNTEAFF.

CDR3 in DNA: TGTGCCAGCAGTTTACTCGGGAGGCGAGGCAATCAGCCCCAGCATTTT. This sequence encodes CASSLLGRRGNQPQHF. V is TRBV28 and J is TRBJ1-5; no definite D call. This CDR3 has 16 residues. The germline gives CDR1 MDHEN, CDR2 SYDVKM. Deletions cut 2 bases from V and 2 bases from J, with 13 bases between.

The sample holds a few counts of this clonotype. The chain employs TRBV3-1 and TRBJ1-6; no reliable D call. Trimming shortened V by 4 bases and J by 11 bases, and 12 bases separated the two germline ends. Germline lookup yields CDR1 LGHDT and CDR2 YNNKEL (reference sequence). This CDR3 spans 13 amino acids. CDR3 coding DNA: TGTGCCAGCAGCCTCGATGCGATGGCACCCCTCCACTTT. Its protein is CASSLDAMAPLHF.

The V call is TRBV7-2, the J call TRBJ2-7; TRBD2 matches 7 bases. This CDR3 is 14 amino acids long. The J segment lost 1 base and the V segment lost 4 bases, leaving 4 bases of the junction unmatched. Germline CDR1 and CDR2: SGHTA and FQGNSA. The CDR3 is CASSSGLGSYEQYF. The CDR3 DNA reads as TGTGCCAGCAGCTCTGGACTAGGATCCTACGAGCAGTACTTC.

The chain employs TRBV9 and TRBJ2-1; 9 nucleotides match TRBD2. With 3 bases clipped from V and 1 base from J, the junction kept 8 bases outside the gene matches. The V gene's germline CDR1 is SGDLS and CDR2 YYNGEE. This CDR3 comprises 17 residues. The CDR3 DNA reads as TGTGCCAGCAGCGCAGGAAGCGGGGGGTGGTCCTACAATGAGCAGTTCTTC. Translating it yields CASSAGSGGWSYNEQFF.

This clonotype was observed a handful of times. The rearrangement joins TRBV9 to TRBJ1-1; the match to TRBD1 covers 10 bases. This CDR3 spans 17 amino acids. V lost 0 bases and J lost 4; bases outside the gene matches: 9. Per the germline V gene, CDR1 is SGDLS and CDR2 is YYNGEE. CDR3 sequence: CASSVGGTGAPSTEAFF. In DNA form, the CDR3 reads TGTGCCAGCAGCGTAGGGGGGACAGGGGCCCCGAGCACTGAAGCTTTCTTT.

CDR3 in DNA: TGTGCTGGAGGGGTCTTCAATGAGCAGTTCTTC. This sequence encodes CAGGVFNEQFF. The genes are TRBV12-5 and TRBJ2-1, with D maybe TRBD2 (6 bases). Germline V gene sequence: CDR1 LGHNT, CDR2 FRNRAP. This CDR3 region has 11 residues. Trimming left V 11 bases short and J 6 bases short, with 11 bases between.

This clonotype was found a few times. The chain employs TRBV24-1 and TRBJ2-5, with TRBD1 matching 9 bases. J lost 4 bases, V lost 1 base, and 3 bases had no gene match. The germline gives CDR1 KGHDR, CDR2 SFDVKD. This CDR3 spans 15 amino acids. CDR3 in amino acids: CATSDLQGATETQYF. The CDR3 DNA follows: TGTGCCACCAGTGATTTACAGGGGGCCACAGAGACCCAGTACTTC.

Here the CDR3 DNA reads TGCGCCAGCAGCCCCAGGGGGACCACGAGCTCCTACAATGAGCAGTTCTTC. Its protein is CASSPRGTTSSYNEQFF. This chain joins TRBV5-1 and TRBJ2-1; 7 bases match TRBD1. The V segment lost 4 bases and the J segment 0 bases; nucleotides outside the gene matches: 10. This CDR3 is built from 17 residues. In germline, CDR1 is SGHRS, CDR2 YFSETQ.

This clonotype was recorded a few times. The J gene is TRBJ2-5, the V gene TRBV7-6; 9 nucleotides line up with TRBD2. The CDR3 is made up of 16 amino acids. The germline V gene has CDR1 SGHVS and CDR2 FNYEAQ. The J segment lost 3 bases and the V segment lost 5 bases, leaving 10 bases of the junction unmatched. The CDR3: CASSQTVAGDKETQYF. CDR3 coding DNA: TGTGCCAGCAGCCAGACTGTAGCGGGGGACAAAGAGACCCAGTACTTC.